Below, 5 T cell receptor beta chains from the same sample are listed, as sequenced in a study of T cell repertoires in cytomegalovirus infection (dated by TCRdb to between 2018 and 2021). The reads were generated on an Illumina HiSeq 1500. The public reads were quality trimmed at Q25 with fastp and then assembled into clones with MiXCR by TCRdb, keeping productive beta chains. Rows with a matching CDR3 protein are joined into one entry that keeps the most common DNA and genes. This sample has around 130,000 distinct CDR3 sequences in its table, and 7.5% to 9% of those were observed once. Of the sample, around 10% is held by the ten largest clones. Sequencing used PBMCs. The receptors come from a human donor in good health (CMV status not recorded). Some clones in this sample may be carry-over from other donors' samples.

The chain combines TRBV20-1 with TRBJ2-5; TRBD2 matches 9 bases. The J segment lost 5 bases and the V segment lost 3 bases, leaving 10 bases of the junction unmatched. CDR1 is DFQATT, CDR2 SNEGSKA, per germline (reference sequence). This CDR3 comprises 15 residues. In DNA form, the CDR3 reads TGCAGTGCTAGGAGTGGCGGGGGGGCGGCGGAGACCCAGTACTTC. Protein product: CSARSGGGAAETQYF.

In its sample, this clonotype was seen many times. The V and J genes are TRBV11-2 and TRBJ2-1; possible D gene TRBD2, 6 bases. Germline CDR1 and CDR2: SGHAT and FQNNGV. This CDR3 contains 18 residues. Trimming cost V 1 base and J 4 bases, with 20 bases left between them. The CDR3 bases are TGTGCCAGCAGCTTAGCTTCGGTGGGGACGGGGGATTACAATGAGCAGTTCTTC. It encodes CASSLASVGTGDYNEQFF.

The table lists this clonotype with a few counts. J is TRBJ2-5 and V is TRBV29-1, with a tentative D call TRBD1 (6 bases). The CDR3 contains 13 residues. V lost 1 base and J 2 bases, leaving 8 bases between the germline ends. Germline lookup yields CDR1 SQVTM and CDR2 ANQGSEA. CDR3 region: CSVEGQAQETQYF. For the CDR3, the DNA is TGCAGCGTTGAAGGACAGGCTCAAGAGACCCAGTACTTC.

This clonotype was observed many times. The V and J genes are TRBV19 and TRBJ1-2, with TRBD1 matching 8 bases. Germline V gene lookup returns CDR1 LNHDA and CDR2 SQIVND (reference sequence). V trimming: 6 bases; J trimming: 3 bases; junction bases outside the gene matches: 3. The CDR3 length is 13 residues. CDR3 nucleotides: TGTGCCAGTAGACCGGGACAGGACTATGGCTACACCTTC. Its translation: CASRPGQDYGYTF.

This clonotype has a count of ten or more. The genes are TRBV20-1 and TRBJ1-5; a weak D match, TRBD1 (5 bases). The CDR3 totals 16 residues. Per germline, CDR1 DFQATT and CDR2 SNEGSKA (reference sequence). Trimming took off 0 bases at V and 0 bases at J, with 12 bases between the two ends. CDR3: CSARDPAGPSNQPQHF. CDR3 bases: TGCAGTGCTAGAGATCCGGCAGGGCCTAGCAATCAGCCCCAGCATTTT.